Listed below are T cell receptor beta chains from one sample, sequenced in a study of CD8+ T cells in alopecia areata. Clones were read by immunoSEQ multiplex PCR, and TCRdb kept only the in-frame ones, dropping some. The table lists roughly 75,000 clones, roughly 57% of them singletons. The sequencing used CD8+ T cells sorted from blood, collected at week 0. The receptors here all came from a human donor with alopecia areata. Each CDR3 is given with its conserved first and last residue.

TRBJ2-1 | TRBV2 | CASSLGQTNEQFF
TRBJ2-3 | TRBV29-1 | CSVLRDRETDTQYF
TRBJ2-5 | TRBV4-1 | CASSQDQRVGRGTQYF
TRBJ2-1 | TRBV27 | CASSLVGPNNEQFF
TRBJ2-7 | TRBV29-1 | CSVARQGFSEQYF
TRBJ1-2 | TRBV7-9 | CASSLGQGAFVHSYGYTF
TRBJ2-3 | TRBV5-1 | CASSFGRSTDTQYF
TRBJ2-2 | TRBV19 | CASSGPTGELFF
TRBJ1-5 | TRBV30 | CAWSPGQGDQPQHF
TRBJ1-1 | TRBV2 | CASSEQGSQVRDTEAFF
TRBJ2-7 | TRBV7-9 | CASSSALGQGVFEQYF
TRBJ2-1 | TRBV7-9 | CASSAPGGKSYNEQFF
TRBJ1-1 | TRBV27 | CASSSGDPTEAFF
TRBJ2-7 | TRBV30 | CAWTKGAVSYEQYF
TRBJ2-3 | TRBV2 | CASSERSGGAPDTQYF
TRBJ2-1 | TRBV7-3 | CASSLLRTSGYNEQFF
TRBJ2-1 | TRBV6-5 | CASQIGGGNEQFF
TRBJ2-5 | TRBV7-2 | CASSLLSGYQETQYF
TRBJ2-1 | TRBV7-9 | CASSFAREQFF
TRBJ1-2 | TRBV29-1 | CSVRTGGGGGYTF
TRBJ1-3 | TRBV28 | CASSPRISGNTIYF
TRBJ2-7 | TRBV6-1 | CASSVTSGGSYEQYF
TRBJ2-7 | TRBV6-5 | CASSLSGQYF
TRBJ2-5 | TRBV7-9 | CASSLDRSQETQYF
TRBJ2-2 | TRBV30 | CAWSAREYPGELFF
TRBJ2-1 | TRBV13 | CASSPGQENNEQFF
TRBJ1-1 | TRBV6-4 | CASSVGTGGNTEAFF
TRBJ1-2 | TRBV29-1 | CSTSGTVMNYGYTF
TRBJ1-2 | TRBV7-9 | CASSLDKDYGYTF